These T cell receptor beta chains were read from a single sample in a study of T cell responses to AZD1222 COVID-19 vaccine. Clones were read by immunoSEQ multiplex PCR, and TCRdb kept only the in-frame ones, dropping some. The table shows around 80,000 clones, with less than 95% occurring only once. Sequenced here: peripheral blood, sampled 28 days after the second AZD1222 dose. These receptors all stem from an adult who received the AZD1222 COVID-19 vaccine. Each CDR3 is given with its conserved first and last residue. Each record gives: D gene, clone size, J gene, V gene, CDR3 DNA, CDR3 protein. The D gene is left open where the match is weak. For some rows the clone size is stated as once, few or many, or as a class when expanded; others skip it.

>TRBD1|NA|TRBJ2-1|TRBV3-1/TRBV3-2
TGTGCCAGCAGGACAGGGGCCGTCGAAGGTGGGCAGTTCTTC
CASRTGAVEGGQFF
>NA|NA|TRBJ1-1|TRBV5-1
TGCGCCAGCAGCTTAGGGGTCTTGAACACTGAAGCTTTCTTT
CASSLGVLNTEAFF
>NA|NA|TRBJ2-1|TRBV30
TGTGCCTGGGGTAGGACAGGACTACGGGGGGAGCAGTTCTTC
CAWGRTGLRGEQFF
>NA|NA|TRBJ2-1|TRBV28
TGTGCCGTGGGTACCCCCCCCGTGACCACACCAGGTTACAATGAGCAGTTCTTC
CAVGTPPVTTPGYNEQFF
>NA|NA|TRBJ2-3|TRBV9
TGTGCCAGCAGCGTGCGCACCGGTATAAGCACAGATACGCAGTATTTT
CASSVRTGISTDTQYF
>TRBD2|NA|TRBJ2-2|TRBV11-2
TGTGCCAGCAGCTTAGATTTAGCTAGCGGGAGAGAGGAGCTGTTTTTT
CASSLDLASGREELFF
>NA|NA|TRBJ2-2|TRBV18
TGTGCCAGCCAGAACACCGGGGAGCTGTTTTTT
CASQNTGELFF
>NA|NA|TRBJ2-7|TRBV7-9
TGTGCCAGCAGCTCCCAGGGAGAGCAGTACTTC
CASSSQGEQYF
>NA|NA|TRBJ2-6|TRBV5-1
TGCGCCAGCAGTCAAGCCGCCTCTGGGGCCAACGTCCTGACTTTC
CASSQAASGANVLTF
>TRBD2|NA|TRBJ2-7|TRBV28
TGTGCCAGCAGTTCACTTGGACTAGCGGGAGCGAGAGAGCAGTACTTC
CASSSLGLAGAREQYF
>TRBD2|once|TRBJ2-2|TRBV19
TGTGCCAGTAGTATGGCTAGCGGGAGTACCGGGGAGCTGTTTTTT
CASSMASGSTGELFF
>TRBD2|NA|TRBJ2-1|TRBV7-9
TGTGCCAGCAGCTTAAGGACGGGCGGAGCGGGAGACAAGTTCTTC
CASSLRTGGAGDKFF
>NA|once|TRBJ2-2|TRBV9
TGTGCCAGCAGCGTAGGAGGGGGGTCCGCCGGGGAGCTGTTTTTT
CASSVGGGSAGELFF
>TRBD1|NA|TRBJ2-1|TRBV5-4
TGTGCCAGCAGCCCCGGGACAGGGGTCAAGGTAGAGCAGTTCTTC
CASSPGTGVKVEQFF
>NA|NA|TRBJ2-1|TRBV27
TGTGCCAGCAACCCCGGCGGGGCAGTGTCCTACAATGAGCAGTTCTTC
CASNPGGAVSYNEQFF
>NA|NA|TRBJ2-3|TRBV3-1/TRBV3-2
TGTGCCAGCAGCCAAGTTAGGACACACACAGATACGCAGTATTTT
CASSQVRTHTDTQYF
>TRBD1|NA|TRBJ2-7|TRBV9
TGTGCCAGCAGCATTGGGGGACAGGGGATCTACGAGCAGTACTTC
CASSIGGQGIYEQYF
>TRBD2|NA|TRBJ2-7|TRBV29-1
TGCAGCGTCGCGGGACTAGCGGGAGTCTACGAGCAGTACTTC
CSVAGLAGVYEQYF
>TRBD1|NA|TRBJ1-2|TRBV3-1/TRBV3-2
TGTGCCAGCAGCCAAGACCCCAAGACTTGGACAGGGGGCTATGGCTACACCTTC
CASSQDPKTWTGGYGYTF
>TRBD2|few|TRBJ2-3|TRBV7-9
TGTGCCAGCAGCTTAGTGGCTCTAGCGGGGAACACAGATACGCAGTATTTT
CASSLVALAGNTDTQYF
>NA|NA|TRBJ2-7|TRBV18
TGTGCCAGCTCACCCGACAGAGTCGAGCAGTACTTC
CASSPDRVEQYF
>NA|once|TRBJ2-7|TRBV19
TGTGCCAGTAGCCACCAGGGGGGTCGCGACGAGCAGTACTTC
CASSHQGGRDEQYF
>NA|NA|TRBJ2-5|TRBV18
TGTGCCAGCACCGGCGGGAACCAAGAGACCCAGTACTTC
CASTGGNQETQYF
>TRBD1|NA|TRBJ2-6|TRBV7-3
TGTGCCAGCAGCCGGACAGGGCCCTCCTCTGGGGCCAACGTCCTGACTTTC
CASSRTGPSSGANVLTF
>NA|NA|TRBJ2-7|TRBV6-6
TGTGCCAGCAGTTACGGGGGGGCGGACCCCACCTACGAGCAGTACTTC
CASSYGGADPTYEQYF
>NA|NA|TRBJ1-4|TRBV29-1
TGCAGCGTTGAAGCCCGAGGAGGGGGGACTAATGAAAAACTGTTTTTT
CSVEARGGGTNEKLFF
>TRBD1|NA|TRBJ2-2|TRBV20-1
TGCAGTGCTAGAGGGGACAGGGGAGGGTTTTTT
CSARGDRGGFF
>TRBD1|NA|TRBJ2-2|TRBV30
TGTGCCTGGGGACAGGGGTGGGACACCGGGGAGCTGTTTTTT
CAWGQGWDTGELFF
>TRBD2|NA|TRBJ2-7|TRBV5-1
TGCGCCAGCAGCTCGACTAGCGTCTCCTACGAGCAGTACTTC
CASSSTSVSYEQYF
>NA|NA|TRBJ2-1|TRBV10-1
TGCGCCAGCAGCTCCTACAATGAGCAGTTCTTC
CASSSYNEQFF
>TRBD1|NA|TRBJ1-3|TRBV11-2
TGTGCCAGCAGCCCCTCGATCCCCGGGACAGGGTCTGGAAACACCATATATTTT
CASSPSIPGTGSGNTIYF
>NA|NA|TRBJ2-7|TRBV28
TGTGCCAGCAGTCCCCTCGTGGTTGCGGGCTCCTACGAGCAGTACTTC
CASSPLVVAGSYEQYF
>NA|NA|TRBJ1-4|TRBV7-9
TGTGCCAGCAGCAGCGGGACGGCGCCAACTAATGAAAAACTGTTTTTT
CASSSGTAPTNEKLFF
>TRBD2|NA|TRBJ2-5|TRBV7-2
TGTGCCAGCAGCTTAGGGACTAGCGATCGGTCGTACTTC
CASSLGTSDRSYF
>NA|NA|TRBJ2-7|TRBV3-1/TRBV3-2
TGTGCCAGCAGCCAAGGTTTACTTTACGAGCAGTACTTC
CASSQGLLYEQYF
>TRBD2|NA|TRBJ2-1|TRBV15
TGTGCCACCAGCAGAGATTTTAGCGGGGAGCAGTTCTTC
CATSRDFSGEQFF
>NA|NA|TRBJ1-2|TRBV7-2
TGTGCCAGCAGCTTAGTAGTAGGCCCCTATGGCTACACCTTC
CASSLVVGPYGYTF
>TRBD1|NA|TRBJ2-7|TRBV7-8
TGTGCCAGCAGCTTAGAATTCCAGGGGGCGATCGAGCAGTACTTC
CASSLEFQGAIEQYF
>NA|once|TRBJ1-4|TRBV7-2
TGTGCCAGCAGCCCTCCTTTGGGCTCGTCGACTAATGAAAAACTGTTTTTT
CASSPPLGSSTNEKLFF
>NA|NA|TRBJ2-1|TRBV3-1/TRBV3-2
TGTGCCAGCAGCCAAGCTGGGATCAATGAGCAGTTCTTC
CASSQAGINEQFF
>TRBD1|NA|TRBJ2-7|TRBV19
TGTGCCAGTAGTACCGGACAGGGGGGCTACGAGCAGTACTTC
CASSTGQGGYEQYF
>NA|NA|TRBJ2-5|TRBV3-1/TRBV3-2
TGTGCCAGCAGCCAAGTTTTGGAGACCCAGTACTTC
CASSQVLETQYF
>TRBD2|NA|TRBJ2-1|TRBV7-8
TGTGCCAGCAGCTTAGGTGGAGCGGGGGCTTCCTACAATGAGCAGTTCTTC
CASSLGGAGASYNEQFF
>NA|NA|TRBJ1-4|TRBV20-1
TGCAGTGCTGGCCGGGGTGAAAAACTGTTTTTT
CSAGRGEKLFF
>TRBD2|NA|TRBJ2-1|TRBV19
TGTGCCAGTACGAGAGGCGCGGGAGGGCCGAGGAATGAGCAGTTCTTC
CASTRGAGGPRNEQFF
>TRBD1|NA|TRBJ1-1|TRBV2
TGTGCCAGCATTCCAAGGACAGGCCCGAACACTGAAGCTTTCTTT
CASIPRTGPNTEAFF
>TRBD1|NA|TRBJ2-1|TRBV15
TGTGCCACCAGCAGAGTTACAGGGGGCTACAATGAGCAGTTCTTC
CATSRVTGGYNEQFF
>TRBD2|NA|TRBJ2-7|TRBV9
TGTGCCAGCAGCGGAGGGGGACTAGCGGCGATTTACGAGCAGTACTTC
CASSGGGLAAIYEQYF
>NA|once|TRBJ2-2|TRBV9
TGTGCCAGCACCCCCACCCACAACACCGGGGAGCTGTTTTTT
CASTPTHNTGELFF
>NA|once|TRBJ1-4|TRBV20-1
TGCAGTGGATATGGAGATGAAAAACTGTTTTTT
CSGYGDEKLFF
>NA|NA|TRBJ1-3|TRBV7-8
TGTGCCAGCAGTCTAAAGGGCGGCTACTCTGGAAACACCATATATTTT
CASSLKGGYSGNTIYF
>NA|NA|TRBJ1-2|TRBV5-4
TGTGCCAGCAGCATGGACGGTGCTAACTATGGCTACACCTTC
CASSMDGANYGYTF
>TRBD1|NA|TRBJ1-1|TRBV11-2
TGTGCCAGCAGCCCAGCCGGGACAGCGAACACTGAAGCTTTCTTT
CASSPAGTANTEAFF
>NA|once|TRBJ2-1|TRBV28
TGTGCCAGCAGTTTTTTGGCGGATGAGCAGTTCTTC
CASSFLADEQFF
>NA|NA|TRBJ2-7|TRBV7-7
TGTGCTAGCAGCCATGGGCCGGAGGGCGAGCAGTACTTC
CASSHGPEGEQYF